This T cell receptor beta chain emerged from a study of T cells in Graves' hyperthyroidism and ophthalmopathy. This clonotype was seen ten or more times. Amplification targeted TCR beta CDR3 regions from RNA transcripts. HTBI primers were the set used in a first-round RT-PCR of the TCR CDR3. Using its own MiXCR run on the multiplex PCR reads, TCRdb lists one record per CDR3 protein. The table has about 590,000 distinct CDR3 sequences, approximately 14% seen once; the top ten hold around 6.6%. V was pared by 4 bases and J by 8 bases, with 15 bases between. Germline assignment: CDR1 SGHAT and CDR2 FQNNGV. This CDR3 comprises 14 residues.

This chain uses TRBV11-2 with TRBJ2-1; D uncertain. The TCR sequence derives from a woman aged 25-40 years with Graves' hyperthyroidism. Sequenced input: blood. For the CDR3, the DNA is TGTGCCAGCAGCTCGAGGCCTACCCTCCATGAGCAGTTCTTC. This sequence encodes CASSSRPTLHEQFF.